Presented here are 12 T cell receptor beta chains from one specimen sequenced in a study of blood T cells in healthy people across ages. A second PCR, run for about 7 to 12 cycles, used a sample-barcoded 5' primer plus a J-beta primer mix. TCRdb passed the 5' RACE reads through MiXCR, listing each CDR3 protein once. The sample holds roughly 800,000 distinct CDR3 sequences; approximately 25% are singletons and the top ten take under 4.5%. This sample was shared with a second study, whose subject was T cells of mothers and their children.

The sequenced material came from blood. These receptor sequences come from a boy aged 5-17 years in good health.

The chain uses TRBV7-9 and TRBJ2-1, with a possible D match to TRBD2 (6 bases). Germline CDR1 is SEHNR and CDR2 is FQNEAQ (reference sequence). The CDR3 sequence is 17 residues long. V was pared by 3 bases and J by 9 bases, with 24 bases between. The CDR3, as DNA: TGTGCCAGCAGCTTGGTCCCCCGGCGCGGGGCTAGGGTTGAGCAGTTCTTC. Translated: CASSLVPRRGARVEQFF.

The chain has TRBV29-1 and TRBJ1-2, with 10 bases aligning to TRBD1. V shed 6 bases, J shed 6 bases, and the junction held 7 bases outside the gene matches. The CDR3 covers 13 residues. CDR1 and CDR2 (germline): SQVTM, ANQGSEA. Written as DNA, the CDR3 is TGCAGCGTCCGGACAGGGGGGATTGATGGCTACACCTTC. Protein sequence: CSVRTGGIDGYTF.

J is TRBJ2-5 and V is TRBV19; the D gene could be TRBD1 or TRBD2 (5 bases each). The last part of the DNA fits TRBJ2-7 better; the J call may be wrong. Germline V gene data show CDR1 as LNHDA and CDR2 as SQIVND (reference sequence). There are 13 residues in the CDR3. Here the CDR3 DNA reads TGTGCCAGTAGTGGGGGACCTTTTTACGAGCAGTACTTC. This encodes CASSGGPFYEQYF.

This rearrangement joins TRBV6-6 to TRBJ2-7; no clear D. The germline V gene has CDR1 MNHNY and CDR2 SVGAGI (reference sequence). The V end was cut by 2 bases, the J end by 2 bases, with 10 bases between. The CDR3 runs 14 residues. CDR3 DNA: TGTGCCAGCAGTTACCGACCAGAGACCTACGAGCAGTACTTC. Translated, it gives CASSYRPETYEQYF.

The chain combines TRBV7-4 with TRBJ1-4, with D unresolved. Per the germline V gene, CDR1 is SGHVT and CDR2 is SQSDAQ. The V and J ends lost 5 bases and 0 bases respectively, with 13 bases between them. The CDR3 spans 16 residues. This CDR3 reads CASSLRTAPTNEKLFF. In nucleotides, the CDR3 is TGTGCCAGCAGCCTCAGGACCGCTCCAACTAATGAAAAACTGTTTTTT.

This sequence joins TRBV5-1 and TRBJ2-7; 7 bases are a match to TRBD2. Germline values: CDR1 SGHRS, CDR2 YFSETQ. V shed 6 bases and J 5 bases; nucleotides not matched to a gene: 8. The CDR3 has 13 amino acids. The CDR3 is CASILAGPNEQYF. DNA of the CDR3: TGCGCCAGCATCTTAGCGGGCCCCAACGAGCAGTACTTC.

The V gene is TRBV28, the J gene TRBJ1-1; 7 bases are a match to TRBD1. The CDR3 is made up of 14 amino acids. The V and J ends lost 6 bases and 7 bases, in that order; junction bases with no gene match: 11. Germline V gives CDR1 MDHEN, CDR2 SYDVKM. DNA for the CDR3: TGTGCCAGCAGAATGACACAGGGGTTAGGTGAAGCTTTCTTT. It codes for CASRMTQGLGEAFF.

The chain uses TRBV27 and TRBJ1-1; no firm D call. This CDR3 has 13 residues. Between the trimmed V and J ends, which lost 3 bases and 7 bases, there was a span of 12 bases. Germline CDR1 MNHEY, CDR2 SMNVEV (reference sequence). As DNA, the CDR3 is TGTGCCAGCAGTTTTAACCGGGCCAGTGAAGCTTTCTTT. Amino acid sequence: CASSFNRASEAFF.

The chain uses TRBV13 and TRBJ2-2; 7 bases fit TRBD2. The CDR3 consists of 16 residues. J lost 7 bases, V lost 5 bases, and 13 bases had no gene match. Germline CDR1 reads PRHDT; CDR2 reads FYEKMQ (reference sequence). The CDR3 DNA reads as TGTGCCAGCAGCCCGGAAGCGGGGAAAGAGGGCGGGGAGCTGTTTTTT. Translated: CASSPEAGKEGGELFF.

This CDR3 is CATSPGLAGQETQYF. As DNA, the CDR3 is TGTGCCACCAGTCCGGGACTAGCGGGACAAGAGACCCAGTACTTC. The V gene is TRBV24-1, the J gene TRBJ2-5; 13 nucleotides align to TRBD2. CDR1 is KGHDR and CDR2 is SFDVKD in the germline V gene. The CDR3 sequence is 15 residues long. V gave up 6 bases and J gave up 2 bases; unmatched junction bases: 2.

The V call is TRBV7-3, the J call TRBJ1-1; D unresolved. The CDR3 runs 14 residues. Germline CDR1 is SGHTA and CDR2 is FQGTGA. V shed 4 bases and J shed 4 bases, with 13 bases lying between them. CDR3 region: CASSSTGSFTEAFF. The CDR3 bases are TGTGCCAGCAGCTCGACGGGCAGCTTCACTGAAGCTTTCTTT.

This clonotype appeared once. The chain joins TRBV21-1 to TRBJ1-3. TRBV21-1 is a recognized pseudogene. This CDR3 region has 16 residues. The CDR3 spells CASSKGGLNPGNTIYF. The CDR3 nucleotides read TGTGCCAGCAGCAAAGGTGGTTTGAACCCTGGAAACACCATATATTTT.